The clone carrying this T cell receptor (beta chain) was seen only a few times. The antigen remains undetermined. Via MiXCR, TCRdb re-called the 5' RACE reads, giving one row per CDR3 protein. This table has 200,000 to 250,000 distinct CDR3 sequences, approximately 7.9% appearing once. Unmatched junction bases numbered 10, after V lost 8 bases and J lost 2 bases. The CDR3 runs to 15 residues. The germline V gene has CDR1 SGHTA and CDR2 FQGNSA. The sample belongs to a study of identical twins. General study results and limits: Whereas memory repertoires showed no such difference, abundant cord blood beta clonotypes carried fewer insertions.

In addition, the sample was reused for a study of yellow fever vaccine responses in identical twins. Turning to that study: Vaccine-induced T cell responses in twins were reportedly observed to appear partly convergent, partly personalized.

This chain joins TRBV7-2 and TRBJ2-3; TRBD2 matches 7 bases. What was sequenced was CD8+ T cells sorted from blood. The clonotype originates from a woman aged 18-29 years in good health. DNA for the CDR3: TGTGCCAGCGAGGCGGGGACTACCAACACAGATACGCAGTATTTT. The encoded protein is CASEAGTTNTDTQYF. Based on the CDR3 plus reference TRBV7-2 and TRBJ2-3, the full variable domain is GAGVSQSPSNKVTEKGKDVELRCDPISGHTALYWYRQSLGQGLEFLIYFQGNSAPDKSGLPSDRFSAERTGGSVSTLTIQRTQQEDSAVYLCASEAGTTNTDTQYFGPGTRLTVL.